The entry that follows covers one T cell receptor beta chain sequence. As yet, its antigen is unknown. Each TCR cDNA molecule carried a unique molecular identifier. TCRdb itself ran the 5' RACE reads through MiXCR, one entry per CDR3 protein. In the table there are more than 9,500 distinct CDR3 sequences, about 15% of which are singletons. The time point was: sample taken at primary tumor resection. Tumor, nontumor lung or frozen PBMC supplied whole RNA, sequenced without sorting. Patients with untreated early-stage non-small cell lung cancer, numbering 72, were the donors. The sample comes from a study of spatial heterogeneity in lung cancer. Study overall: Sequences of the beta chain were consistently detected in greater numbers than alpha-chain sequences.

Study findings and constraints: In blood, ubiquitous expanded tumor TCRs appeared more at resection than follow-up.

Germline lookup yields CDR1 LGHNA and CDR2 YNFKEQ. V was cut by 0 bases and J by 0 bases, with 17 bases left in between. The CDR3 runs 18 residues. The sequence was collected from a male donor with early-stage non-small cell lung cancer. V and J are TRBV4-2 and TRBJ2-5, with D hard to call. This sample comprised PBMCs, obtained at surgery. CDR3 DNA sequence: TGTGCCAGCAGCCAAGAGGAAGAGAGTCGAGAGGACCAAGAGACCCAGTACTTC. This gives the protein CASSQEEESREDQETQYF.